This paragraph covers one T cell receptor (beta chain) sequence. Its antigen is not identified. CDR1 is KGHSH and CDR2 is LQKENI in the germline V gene. The CDR3 loop spans 13 amino acids. V lost 1 base and J 4 bases, leaving 7 bases between the germline ends. TCRdb re-derived calls from the 5' RACE reads in MiXCR, one entry per CDR3 protein. The table has about 220,000 distinct CDR3 sequences, 20% to 30% seen once. The data were taken from a study of CD8 T cells in ankylosing spondylitis. General study points: About 8 highly homologous variants made up a TCR beta motif that seemed to typify ankylosing spondylitis blood. Earlier studies detected some motif variants in reactive arthritis synovial fluid and blood. Clones linked to disease were reported to show significant enrichment in matched ankylosing spondylitis synovial fluid.

The gene calls are TRBV18 and TRBJ1-1, with D uncertain. Sequencing used blood, either unsorted or a sorted T cell fraction (not recorded which). The origin of this receptor is a male donor with ankylosing spondylitis or in good health (not recorded which). The CDR3 DNA is TGTGCCAGCTCACCACAGGGTCGCACTGAAGCTTTCTTT. Translated, it gives CASSPQGRTEAFF.